This T cell receptor beta chain was obtained from a study of regulatory T cells in long-lasting Graves disease. Points from the study as a whole: With approximately 2,500 shared public clonotypes, persistent patients exceeded new patients, who shared about a thousand.

This clonotype was seen repeatedly, ten times or more. The antigen remains undetermined. The germline V and J ends were trimmed by 4 bases and 5 bases, with 11 bases remaining between them. Germline CDR1 and CDR2: SNHLY and FYNNEI. This CDR3 is built from 13 residues. Construction of the TCR beta libraries employed iRepertoire HTBI primers in conjunction with Arm-PCR of CDR3 regions. TCRdb fed the multiplex PCR reads into MiXCR, producing one record per CDR3 protein. The data hold approximately 490,000 distinct CDR3 sequences, with 15% to 20% observed a single time. Documented time point: newly diagnosed GD, antithyroid drugs for less than 3 months. With RNA extracted from PBMCs as input, the TCR library was made. The same sample was also used in a study of T cells in Graves' hyperthyroidism and ophthalmopathy. That publication notes: With the HTBI primer set, the TCR CDR3 went through a first round of RT-PCR. Blood held most thyroid clonotypes expanded above 0.001 frequency.

This specimen was peripheral blood mononuclear cells (PBMCs), taken at new diagnosis, from a patient treated with antithyroid drugs. This receptor was obtained from a man in his forties with Graves disease. The chain couples TRBV2 to TRBJ2-5; D possibly corresponds to TRBD1 (5 bases). CDR3 nucleotides: TGTGCCAGCAGTGGACAGCTCGGGGAGACCCAGTACTTC. The encoded protein is CASSGQLGETQYF.